The rows below give T cell receptor beta chains drawn from one sample of a study of blood T cell repertoires in COVID-19. TCRdb's table, derived via immunoSEQ multiplex PCR, lists solely in-frame clones and lacks some. The sample includes 30,000 or so clones, 80% to 95% seen only once; the top ten take around 1%. Sequenced input: peripheral blood. These receptors came from a man between 70 and 80 years old with active or convalescent COVID-19. CDR3s include the opening cysteine and the closing phenylalanine or tryptophan. The D gene is left open where the match is weak. The size field is filled for only some rows; it gives once, few, many or a size class.

v_call	d_call	j_call	clone_size	cdr3_aa	cdr3_nt
TRBV7-9	-	TRBJ1-1	-	CASTLQGISEAFF	TGTGCCAGCACCCTTCAGGGAATAAGTGAAGCTTTCTTT
TRBV7-9	TRBD1	TRBJ1-1	-	CASSLDRVPVNTEAFF	TGTGCCAGCAGTCTAGACAGGGTCCCAGTGAACACTGAAGCTTTCTTT
TRBV5-4	-	TRBJ2-3	-	CASSSYGQRGDNTQYF	TGTGCCAGCAGCTCCTACGGACAGAGAGGGGATAATACGCAGTATTTT
TRBV30	TRBD1	TRBJ2-5	-	CAWSAGQGGGQETQYF	TGTGCCTGGAGCGCTGGACAGGGCGGCGGCCAAGAGACCCAGTACTTC
TRBV28	TRBD1	TRBJ2-6	-	CASRTGQGAIGANVLTF	TGTGCCAGCAGAACGGGACAGGGGGCTATAGGGGCCAACGTCCTGACTTTC
TRBV27	-	TRBJ2-7	-	CASSFGWGGGNEQYF	TGTGCCAGCAGTTTTGGCTGGGGTGGGGGGAACGAGCAGTACTTC
TRBV19	-	TRBJ1-1	-	CASTTQGGNTEAFF	TGTGCCAGTACTACCCAAGGAGGGAACACTGAAGCTTTCTTT
TRBV7-2	-	TRBJ1-3	-	CASSLDGLLTSGNTIYF	TGTGCCAGCAGCTTAGATGGTTTACTTACCTCTGGAAACACCATATATTTT
TRBV7-9	-	TRBJ1-5	once	CASSLGYGSNQPQHF	TGTGCCAGCAGCTTAGGGTACGGTAGCAATCAGCCCCAGCATTTT
TRBV7-9	-	TRBJ1-2	few	CASSLSTAHGYTF	TGTGCCAGCAGCTTGTCCACTGCTCATGGCTACACCTTC
TRBV12-3/TRBV12-4	-	TRBJ1-2	-	CASSLGESYGYTF	TGTGCCAGCAGTTTAGGGGAGAGCTATGGCTACACCTTC
TRBV5-6	-	TRBJ2-2	-	CASSRDTGELFF	TGTGCCAGCAGCCGGGACACCGGGGAGCTGTTTTTT
TRBV28	TRBD1	TRBJ1-5	-	CASSPGDRGGHQPQHF	TGTGCCAGCAGTCCTGGGGACAGGGGTGGCCATCAGCCCCAGCATTTT
TRBV27	TRBD1	TRBJ2-7	-	CASSLYSVGQGAYEQYF	TGTGCCAGCAGTTTATACAGCGTGGGACAGGGGGCATACGAGCAGTACTTC
TRBV11-2	TRBD2	TRBJ2-1	-	CASSLVGTSGTWNEQFF	TGTGCCAGCAGCTTAGTTGGGACTAGCGGGACCTGGAATGAGCAGTTCTTC